The entry that follows covers one TCR beta chain sequence. What it binds is unknown. V was pared by 2 bases and J by 2 bases, with 10 bases between. The germline gives CDR1 MNHEY, CDR2 SVGAGI. The CDR3 consists of 15 residues. Patients sequenced had flow cytometry evidence of CD8+CD57+ cell expansion. These data belong to a study of CD8+CD57+ T cells in acquired aplastic anemia. About the study: 3.2 ug was the average amount of DNA from sorted CD4+ and CD8+ cells.

Profiling that covered TCR beta VDJ and CDR3 relied on genomic DNA as its template. TCRdb recomputed calls from the reads with MiXCR, one row per CDR3 protein. Altogether around 120,000 distinct CDR3 sequences are present, 30% to 45% being singletons, with the ten largest covering over 2%. Broader study findings: With respect to CD8+ Simpson's diversity, patients and controls did not differ significantly. Overlapping CD8+ CDR3 repertoires of patients and controls contained 25 to 35 shared sequences.

The receptor's source is a human donor with aplastic anemia. The sequenced material came from sorted CD4+, CD8+, or CD8+CD57+ T cells (not recorded which) from PBMCs. The chain links TRBV6-5 to TRBJ2-1, with D perhaps given as TRBD1 or TRBD2 (6 bases each). CDR3 amino acids: CASSYRGETYNEQFF. CDR3 bases: TGTGCCAGCAGTTACAGGGGGGAAACCTACAATGAGCAGTTCTTC.